Listed below are T cell receptor beta chains from one sample, sequenced in a study of blood T cells in healthy people across ages. TCRdb re-derived calls from the 5' RACE reads in MiXCR, one entry per CDR3 protein. Of hundreds of thousands of distinct CDR3 sequences listed, less than 25% are singletons. These data were also reused for a study on T cells of mothers and their children.

Sequencing was carried out using blood. The receptors were gathered from a boy younger than 18 in good health. Each CDR3 is given with its conserved first and last residue. A D gene is named only where the DNA matches it firmly. A row's size may be missing; if present it is once, few, many or a size class.

V gene,clone size,J gene,D gene,CDR3 DNA,CDR3 protein
TRBV7-2,.,TRBJ2-3,.,TGTGCCAGCAGCTTTTTTTCGGGCGGAGATACGCAGTATTTT,CASSFFSGGDTQYF
TRBV28,.,TRBJ2-5,TRBD1,TGTGCCAGCAGTTTGGACAGGGGCACCCAAGAGACCCAGTACTTC,CASSLDRGTQETQYF
TRBV27,.,TRBJ2-5,.,TGTGCCAGCAGTTTTAGCGGAGCGAGGGGAGAGACCCAGTACTTC,CASSFSGARGETQYF
TRBV20-1,few,TRBJ2-7,TRBD2,TGCAGTGCTAGAAGTTTCGCGGGGACTAGCGGGGGGAGCTCCTACGAGCAGTACTTC,CSARSFAGTSGGSSYEQYF
TRBV5-1,few,TRBJ2-5,TRBD1,TGCGCCAGCAGCACCGGGACAGGGGGTGAGACCCAGTACTTC,CASSTGTGGETQYF
TRBV4-3,few,TRBJ2-2,TRBD2,TGCGCCAGCAGCCAAGAAGGGGGACTAGCGGGGGAGCCCGGGGAGCTGTTTTTT,CASSQEGGLAGEPGELFF
TRBV7-2,.,TRBJ2-1,TRBD2,TGTGCCAGCAGCTTAGAGAGTAGCGGGAGGAGAGGGAATGAGCAGTTCTTC,CASSLESSGRRGNEQFF
TRBV28,few,TRBJ1-5,.,TGTGCCAGCAGTTTAACGGGGGGCGATCAGCCCCAGCATTTT,CASSLTGGDQPQHF
TRBV7-2,.,TRBJ1-3,.,TGTGCCAGCAGCTTAGTATCCGGAAACACCATATATTTT,CASSLVSGNTIYF
TRBV20-1,.,TRBJ2-5,TRBD2,TGCAGTGCCCCTCTAGCGGGGTTGTACCAAGAGACCCAGTACTTC,CSAPLAGLYQETQYF
TRBV9,.,TRBJ1-2,.,TGTGCCAGCGGAGGGGGACTCGGTGGCTACACCTTC,CASGGGLGGYTF
TRBV6-1,few,TRBJ2-2,.,TGTGCCAGCAGGCGCGGGACACTGAGTATAGCCGGGGAGCTGTTTTTT,CASRRGTLSIAGELFF
TRBV3-1,once,TRBJ2-2,.,TGTGCCAGCAGCCAAGTGGCCCCTCAAGGTGGGGAGCTGTTTTTT,CASSQVAPQGGELFF
TRBV7-8,.,TRBJ2-2,TRBD1,TGTGCCAGCAGCCTGAGAATTGACAGGGGGGTATCCGGGGAGCTGTTTTTT,CASSLRIDRGVSGELFF
TRBV2,.,TRBJ2-2,.,TGTGCCAGCAGTGACGGCCGGACTAACACCGGGGAGCTGTTTTTT,CASSDGRTNTGELFF
TRBV15,.,TRBJ1-5,.,TGTGCCACCAGCATTGGGCCTGGAGACGGTCAGCCCCAGCATTTT,CATSIGPGDGQPQHF
TRBV6-6,few,TRBJ2-7,.,TGTGCCAGCTCCACAGGGAGTAACGAGCAGTACTTC,CASSTGSNEQYF
TRBV20-1,.,TRBJ2-5,TRBD2,TGCAGTGCTAGTGGACTAGCGGGATCGGAGACCCAGTACTTC,CSASGLAGSETQYF
TRBV7-2,.,TRBJ1-6,.,TGTGCCAGCAGCTTAACCGATAAGCAGCCACCCCTCCACTTT,CASSLTDKQPPLHF
TRBV7-3,few,TRBJ1-6,.,TGTGCCAGCAGCGCAAACTTTGGCTCACCCCTCCACTTT,CASSANFGSPLHF
TRBV4-3,.,TRBJ2-7,TRBD1,TGCGCCAGCAGCAAAGGTCGGGGACAGGGTTACGAGCAGTACTTC,CASSKGRGQGYEQYF
TRBV7-2,few,TRBJ2-3,.,TGTGCCAGCAGCCCCGACAGGATTTCGGCAGATACGCAGTATTTT,CASSPDRISADTQYF
TRBV20-1,few,TRBJ2-6,TRBD2,TGCAGTGCTAGGGCCGGACTAGCGGGAGGTGGCGACTCTGGGGCCAACGTCCTGACTTTC,CSARAGLAGGGDSGANVLTF
TRBV15,few,TRBJ2-7,.,TGTGCCACCAGCGGGGGCAACGTTAACCTCTCCTACGAGCAGTACTTC,CATSGGNVNLSYEQYF
TRBV6-1,.,TRBJ2-4,.,TGTGCCAGCAGTGACAGTTCCGCCAAAAACATTCAGTACTTC,CASSDSSAKNIQYF
TRBV5-8,many,TRBJ1-4,.,TGTGCCAGCAGCTTCAATTACGGGGGTGGAGATGAAAAACTGTTTTTT,CASSFNYGGGDEKLFF
TRBV4-1,many,TRBJ1-1,.,TGCGCCAGCAGCCAAGTGGGGGGCGGCACTGAAGCTTTCTTT,CASSQVGGGTEAFF
TRBV6-6,few,TRBJ2-4,.,TGTGCCAGCAGTTACCAGGGGAAAAACATTCAGTACTTC,CASSYQGKNIQYF
TRBV29-1,few,TRBJ2-3,.,TGCAGCGTTGAGGCAGGGTCAGATACGCAGTATTTT,CSVEAGSDTQYF
TRBV10-3,.,TRBJ2-7,TRBD1,TGTGCCATCAGGGGACAGGGACCCTACGAGCAGTACTTC,CAIRGQGPYEQYF
TRBV7-9,few,TRBJ2-7,.,TGTGCCAGCAGCCCGCAAGGGGGGGCACGTGACGAGCAGTACTTC,CASSPQGGARDEQYF
TRBV28,.,TRBJ1-2,TRBD1,TGTGCCAGCAGCACAGGGGGCGCGGTCGATGGCTACACCTTC,CASSTGGAVDGYTF
TRBV6-5,.,TRBJ2-1,TRBD2,TGTGCCAGCAGTTTAGTTCTTAGCGGGAGTTCCTACAATGAGCAGTTCTTC,CASSLVLSGSSYNEQFF
TRBV27,.,TRBJ2-7,TRBD2,TGTGCCAGCAGTTTAAGGGAGGGGTACGAGCAGTACTTC,CASSLREGYEQYF
TRBV20-1,.,TRBJ1-2,.,TGCAGTGCTATAATAGGGAATGGCTACACCTTC,CSAIIGNGYTF
TRBV20-1,.,TRBJ2-7,TRBD2,TGCAGTGCTCCCAAGCGGGAGACCTACGAGCAGTACTTC,CSAPKRETYEQYF
TRBV18,.,TRBJ2-5,.,TGTGCCAGCTCACCAGCGACAGGATTACAAGAGACCCAGTACTTC,CASSPATGLQETQYF
TRBV11-2,.,TRBJ2-7,TRBD2,TGTGCCAGCAGCGTCGGGACTATGTTCTCCTACGAGCAGTACTTC,CASSVGTMFSYEQYF
TRBV6-1,few,TRBJ2-1,.,TGTGCCAGCAGTGAACCGGTCGGGAGAGGGTACAATGAGCAGTTCTTC,CASSEPVGRGYNEQFF
TRBV2,.,TRBJ2-4,.,TGTGCCAGCAGTGACTTCCGGGTGAAAAACATTCAGTACTTC,CASSDFRVKNIQYF
TRBV3-1,.,TRBJ1-1,TRBD1,TGTGCCAGCAGCCCCGGGACAGGGGTCACTGAAGCTTTCTTT,CASSPGTGVTEAFF
TRBV5-1,few,TRBJ2-7,TRBD2,TGCGCCAGCAGCTTGGGAGGCCTCCTAGCGGCCTCCTACGAGCAGTACTTC,CASSLGGLLAASYEQYF
TRBV6-2/TRBV6-3,.,TRBJ2-1,.,TGTGCCAGCAGTCGAATCGATGAGCAGTTCTTC,CASSRIDEQFF
TRBV5-1,.,TRBJ2-2,.,TGCGCCAGCAGCTTGGGGCGGATCAACACCGGGGAGCTGTTTTTT,CASSLGRINTGELFF
TRBV5-1,.,TRBJ1-2,.,TGCGCCAGCAGCATAGGGGATGGCTACACCTTC,CASSIGDGYTF
TRBV29-1,.,TRBJ2-1,.,TGCAGCGTTGATGTAATGGATGAGCAGTTCTTC,CSVDVMDEQFF